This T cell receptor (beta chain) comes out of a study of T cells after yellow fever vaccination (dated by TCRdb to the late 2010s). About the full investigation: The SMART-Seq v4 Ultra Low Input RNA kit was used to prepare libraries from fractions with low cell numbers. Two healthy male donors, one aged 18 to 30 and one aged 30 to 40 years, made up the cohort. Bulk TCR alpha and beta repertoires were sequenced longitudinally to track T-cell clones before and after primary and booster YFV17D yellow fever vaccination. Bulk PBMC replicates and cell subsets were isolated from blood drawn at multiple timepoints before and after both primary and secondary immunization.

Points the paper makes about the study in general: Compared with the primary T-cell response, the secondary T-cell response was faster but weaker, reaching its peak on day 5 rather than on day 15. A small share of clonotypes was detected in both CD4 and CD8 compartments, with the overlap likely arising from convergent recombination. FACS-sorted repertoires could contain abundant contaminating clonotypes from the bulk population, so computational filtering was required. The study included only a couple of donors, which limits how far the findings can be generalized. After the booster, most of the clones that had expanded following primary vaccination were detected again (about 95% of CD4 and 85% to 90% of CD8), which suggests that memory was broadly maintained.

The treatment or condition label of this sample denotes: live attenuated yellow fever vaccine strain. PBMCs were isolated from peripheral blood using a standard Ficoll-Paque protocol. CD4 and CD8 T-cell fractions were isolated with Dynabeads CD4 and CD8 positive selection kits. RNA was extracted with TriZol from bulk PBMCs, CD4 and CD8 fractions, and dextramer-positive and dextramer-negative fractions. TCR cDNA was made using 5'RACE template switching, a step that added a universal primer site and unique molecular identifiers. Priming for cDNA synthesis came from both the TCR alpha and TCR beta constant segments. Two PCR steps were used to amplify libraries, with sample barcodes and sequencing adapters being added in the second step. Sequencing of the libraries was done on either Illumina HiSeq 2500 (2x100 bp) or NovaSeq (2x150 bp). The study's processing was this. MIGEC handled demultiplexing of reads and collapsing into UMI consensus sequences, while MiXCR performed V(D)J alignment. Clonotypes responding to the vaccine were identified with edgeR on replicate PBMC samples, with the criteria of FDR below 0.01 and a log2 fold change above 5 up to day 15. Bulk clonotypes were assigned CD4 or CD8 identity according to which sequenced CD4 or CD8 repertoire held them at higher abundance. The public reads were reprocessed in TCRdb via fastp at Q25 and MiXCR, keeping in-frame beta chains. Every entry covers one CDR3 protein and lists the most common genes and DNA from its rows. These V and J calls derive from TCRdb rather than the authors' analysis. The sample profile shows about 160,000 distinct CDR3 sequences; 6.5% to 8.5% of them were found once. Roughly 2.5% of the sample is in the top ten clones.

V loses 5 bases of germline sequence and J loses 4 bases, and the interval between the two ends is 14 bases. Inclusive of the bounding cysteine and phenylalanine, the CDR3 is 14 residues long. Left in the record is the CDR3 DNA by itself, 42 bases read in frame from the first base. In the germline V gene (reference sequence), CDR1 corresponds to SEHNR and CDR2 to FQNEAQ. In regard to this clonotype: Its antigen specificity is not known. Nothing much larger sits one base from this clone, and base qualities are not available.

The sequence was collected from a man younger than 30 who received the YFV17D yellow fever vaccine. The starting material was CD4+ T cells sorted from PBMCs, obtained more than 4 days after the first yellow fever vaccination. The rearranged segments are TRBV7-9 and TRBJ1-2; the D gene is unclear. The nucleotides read TGTGCCAGCAGCATCTCTACGGGAGCCTATGGCTACACCTTC. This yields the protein CASSISTGAYGYTF.